This TCR beta chain was sequenced for a study of blood T cell repertoires in COVID-19. Here immunoSEQ multiplex PCR was the method, and the copy in TCRdb shows in-frame clones only, minus some. The sample records 60,000 to 65,000 clones, 80% to 90% being singletons. CDR3 size: 16 residues. The germline gives CDR1 SGHNT, CDR2 YYREEE (reference sequence). With 1 base clipped from V and 2 bases from J, the junction kept 5 bases outside the gene matches. This TCR was recovered from a human donor with active COVID-19. The donor label of this sample is uncertain. This chain uses TRBV5-4 with TRBJ2-3; 9 positions agree with TRBD2. The sample consisted of peripheral blood. The CDR3 DNA sequence: TGTGCCAGCAGCTTGATTAGCGGGAGCCACACAGATACGCAGTATTTT. It specifies CASSLISGSHTDTQYF.